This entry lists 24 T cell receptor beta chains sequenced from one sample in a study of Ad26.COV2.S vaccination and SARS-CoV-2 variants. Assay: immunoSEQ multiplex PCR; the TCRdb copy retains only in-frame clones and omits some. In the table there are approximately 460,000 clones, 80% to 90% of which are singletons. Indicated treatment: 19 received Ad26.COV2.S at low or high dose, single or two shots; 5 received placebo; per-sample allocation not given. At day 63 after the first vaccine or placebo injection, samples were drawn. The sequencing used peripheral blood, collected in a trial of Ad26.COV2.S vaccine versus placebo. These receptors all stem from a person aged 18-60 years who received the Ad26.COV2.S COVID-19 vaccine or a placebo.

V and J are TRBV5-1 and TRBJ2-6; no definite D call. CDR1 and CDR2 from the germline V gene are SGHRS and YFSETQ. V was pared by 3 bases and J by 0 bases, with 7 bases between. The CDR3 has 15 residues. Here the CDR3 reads CASSSVSSGANVLTF. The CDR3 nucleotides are TGCGCCAGCAGCTCGGTGAGCTCTGGGGCCAACGTCCTGACTTTC.

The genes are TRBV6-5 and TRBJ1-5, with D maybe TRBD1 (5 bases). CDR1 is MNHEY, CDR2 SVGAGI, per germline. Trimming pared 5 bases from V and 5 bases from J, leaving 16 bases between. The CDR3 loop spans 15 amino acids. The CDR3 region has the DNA TGTGCCAGCAGTCCCGGGACGTTCAACGATCAGCCCCAGCATTTT. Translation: CASSPGTFNDQPQHF.

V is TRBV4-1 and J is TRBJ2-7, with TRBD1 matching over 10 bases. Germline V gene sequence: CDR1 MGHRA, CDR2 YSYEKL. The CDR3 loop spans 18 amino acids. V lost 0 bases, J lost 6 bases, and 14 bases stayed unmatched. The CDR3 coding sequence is TGCGCCAGCAGCCAAGATTTCAGACAGGGGGCATCCACCGGCGAGCAGTACTTC. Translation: CASSQDFRQGASTGEQYF.

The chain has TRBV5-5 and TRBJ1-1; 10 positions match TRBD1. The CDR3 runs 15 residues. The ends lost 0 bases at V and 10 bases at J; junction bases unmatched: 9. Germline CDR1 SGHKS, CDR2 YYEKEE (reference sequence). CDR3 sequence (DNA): TGTGCCAGCAGCTTGGGGGTCGACAGGGGGCTTGGAGCTTTCTTT. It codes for CASSLGVDRGLGAFF.

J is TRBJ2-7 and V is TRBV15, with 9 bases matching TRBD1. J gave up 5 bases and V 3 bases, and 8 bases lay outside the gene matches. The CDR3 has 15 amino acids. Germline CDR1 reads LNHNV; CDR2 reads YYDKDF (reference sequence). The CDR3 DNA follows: TGTGCCACCAGCAGCGATATGGACAGGGGAAACGAGCAGTACTTC. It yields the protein CATSSDMDRGNEQYF.

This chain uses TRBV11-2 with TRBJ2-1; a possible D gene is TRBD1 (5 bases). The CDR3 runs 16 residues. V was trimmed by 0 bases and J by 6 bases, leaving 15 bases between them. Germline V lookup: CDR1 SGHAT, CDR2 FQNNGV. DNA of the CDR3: TGTGCCAGCAGCTTAGATTGGCGTAGGGGTGGCAATGAGCAGTTCTTC. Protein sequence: CASSLDWRRGGNEQFF.

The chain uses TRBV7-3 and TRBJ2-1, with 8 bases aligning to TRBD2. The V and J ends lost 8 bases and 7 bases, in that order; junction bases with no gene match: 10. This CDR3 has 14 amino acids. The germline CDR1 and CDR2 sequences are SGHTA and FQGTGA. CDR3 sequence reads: CASGTGGGFNEQFF. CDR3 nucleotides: TGTGCCAGCGGGACCGGCGGGGGGTTTAATGAGCAGTTCTTC.

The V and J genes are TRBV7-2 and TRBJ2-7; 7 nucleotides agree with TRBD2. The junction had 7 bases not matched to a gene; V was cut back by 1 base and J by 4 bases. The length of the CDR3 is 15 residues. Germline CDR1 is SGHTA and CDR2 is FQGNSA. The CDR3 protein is CASSLVGGARYEQYF. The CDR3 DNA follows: TGTGCCAGCAGCTTAGTGGGAGGGGCAAGATACGAGCAGTACTTC.

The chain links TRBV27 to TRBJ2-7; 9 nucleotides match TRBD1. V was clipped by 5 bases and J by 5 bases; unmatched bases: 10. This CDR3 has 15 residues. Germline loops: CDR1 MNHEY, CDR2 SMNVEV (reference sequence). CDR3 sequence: CASSLTGTGFHEQYF. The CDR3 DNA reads TGTGCCAGCAGTCTCACCGGGACAGGGTTTCACGAGCAGTACTTC.

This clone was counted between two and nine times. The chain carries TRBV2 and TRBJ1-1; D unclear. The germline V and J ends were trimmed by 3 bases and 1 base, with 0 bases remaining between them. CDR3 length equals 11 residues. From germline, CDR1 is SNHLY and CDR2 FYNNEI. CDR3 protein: CASSENTEAFF. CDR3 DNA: TGTGCCAGCAGTGAGAACACTGAAGCTTTCTTT.

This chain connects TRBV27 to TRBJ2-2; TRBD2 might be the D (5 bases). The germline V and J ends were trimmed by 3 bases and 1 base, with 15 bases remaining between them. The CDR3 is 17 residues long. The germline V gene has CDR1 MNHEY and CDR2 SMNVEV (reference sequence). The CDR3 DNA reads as TGTGCCAGCAGTTTTAATCTGTTGGCGGGGAACACCGGGGAGCTGTTTTTT. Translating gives CASSFNLLAGNTGELFF.

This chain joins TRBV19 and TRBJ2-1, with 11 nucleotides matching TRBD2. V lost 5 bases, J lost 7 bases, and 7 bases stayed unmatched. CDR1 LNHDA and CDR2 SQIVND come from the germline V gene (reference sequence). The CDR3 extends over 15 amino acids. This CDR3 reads CASSSAASGRNEQFF. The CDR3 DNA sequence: TGTGCCAGTAGTTCTGCGGCTAGCGGGAGGAATGAGCAGTTCTTC.

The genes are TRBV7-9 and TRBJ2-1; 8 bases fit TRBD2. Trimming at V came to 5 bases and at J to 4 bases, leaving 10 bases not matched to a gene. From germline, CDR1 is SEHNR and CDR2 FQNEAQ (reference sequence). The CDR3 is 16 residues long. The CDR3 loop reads CASSRGATSGYNEQFF. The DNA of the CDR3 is TGTGCCAGCAGCCGGGGCGCTACTAGCGGTTACAATGAGCAGTTCTTC.

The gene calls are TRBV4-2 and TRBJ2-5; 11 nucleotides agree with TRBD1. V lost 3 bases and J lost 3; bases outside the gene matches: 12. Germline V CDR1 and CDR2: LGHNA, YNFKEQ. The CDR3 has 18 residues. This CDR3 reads CASSHRTGGSVSEETQYF. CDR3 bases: TGTGCCAGCAGCCACCGGACAGGGGGCAGCGTTTCGGAAGAGACCCAGTACTTC.

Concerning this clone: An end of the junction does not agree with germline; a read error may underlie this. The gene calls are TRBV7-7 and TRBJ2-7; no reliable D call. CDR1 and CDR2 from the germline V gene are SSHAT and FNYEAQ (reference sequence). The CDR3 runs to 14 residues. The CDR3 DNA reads TGTGCTAGCAGCCCGACCCCGAGCTCCTACGAGCAGTACTTC. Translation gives CASSPTPSSYEQYF.

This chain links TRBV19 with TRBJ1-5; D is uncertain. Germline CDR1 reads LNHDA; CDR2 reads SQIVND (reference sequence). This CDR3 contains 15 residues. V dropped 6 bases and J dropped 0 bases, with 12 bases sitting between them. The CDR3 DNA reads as TGTGCCAGTAGCCCGGAGAGCTATAGCAATCAGCCCCAGCATTTT. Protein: CASSPESYSNQPQHF.

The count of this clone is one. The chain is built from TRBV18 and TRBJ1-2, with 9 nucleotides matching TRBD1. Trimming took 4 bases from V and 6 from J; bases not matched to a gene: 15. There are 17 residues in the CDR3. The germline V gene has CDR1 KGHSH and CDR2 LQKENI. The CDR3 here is CASSQGQGSSLPHGYTF. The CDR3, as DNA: TGTGCCAGCTCACAAGGACAGGGGAGCTCCCTCCCTCATGGCTACACCTTC.

The CDR3 nucleotides read TGTGCCAGCAGTTTTTACGGGAGCGGGACCGAACCCATTCAGTACTTC. This codes for CASSFYGSGTEPIQYF. The chain is built from TRBV28 and TRBJ2-4, with TRBD2 matching 7 bases. J lost 9 bases, V lost 3 bases, and 14 bases had no gene match. Germline V CDR1 and CDR2: MDHEN, SYDVKM. The CDR3 length is 16 residues.

CDR3 sequence (DNA): TGTGCCAGCACCTCCAGGACAGGCCTAGGGAGCCCCACGTACTCCAATGAGCAGTTCTTC. It codes for CASTSRTGLGSPTYSNEQFF. V gene TRBV28 combines with J gene TRBJ2-1, with 7 bases that match TRBD1. Germline V gene data show CDR1 as MDHEN and CDR2 as SYDVKM. Trimming took 7 bases from V and 6 from J; bases not matched to a gene: 27. This CDR3 is built from 20 residues.

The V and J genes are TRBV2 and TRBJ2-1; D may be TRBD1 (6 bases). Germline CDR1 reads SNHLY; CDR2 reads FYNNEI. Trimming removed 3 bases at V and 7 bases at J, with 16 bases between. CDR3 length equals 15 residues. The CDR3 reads CASSEGQSPANEQFF. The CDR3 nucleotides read TGTGCCAGCAGTGAGGGACAAAGCCCGGCAAATGAGCAGTTCTTC.

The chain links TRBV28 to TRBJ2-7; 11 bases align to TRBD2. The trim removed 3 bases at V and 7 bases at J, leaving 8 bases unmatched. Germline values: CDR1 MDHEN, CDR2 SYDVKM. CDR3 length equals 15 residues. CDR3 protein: CASSFSSGRIAEQYF. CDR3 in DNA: TGTGCCAGCAGTTTCTCTAGCGGGAGGATAGCTGAGCAGTACTTC.

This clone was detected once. CDR3 in DNA: TGTGCCAGCAGCTTAGCCCCCACCCCCTACAATGAGCAGTTCTTC. Protein: CASSLAPTPYNEQFF. The chain links TRBV11-2 to TRBJ2-1; no definite D call. The germline V and J ends were trimmed by 1 base and 2 bases, with 9 bases remaining between them. CDR1 and CDR2 (germline): SGHAT, FQNNGV. CDR3 length equals 15 residues. The full variable domain, completed using reference TRBV11-2 and TRBJ2-1, is EAGVAQSPRYKIIEKRQSVAFWCNPISGHATLYWYQQILGQGPKLLIQFQNNGVVDDSQLPKDRFSAERLKGVDSTLKIQPAKLEDSAVYLCASSLAPTPYNEQFFGPGTRLTVL.

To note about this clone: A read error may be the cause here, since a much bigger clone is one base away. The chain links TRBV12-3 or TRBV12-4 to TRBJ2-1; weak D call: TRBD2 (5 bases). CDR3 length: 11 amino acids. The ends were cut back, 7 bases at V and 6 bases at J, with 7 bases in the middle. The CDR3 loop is CASTRGNEQFF. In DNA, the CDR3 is TGTGCCAGCACCCGGGGCAATGAGCAGTTCTTC.

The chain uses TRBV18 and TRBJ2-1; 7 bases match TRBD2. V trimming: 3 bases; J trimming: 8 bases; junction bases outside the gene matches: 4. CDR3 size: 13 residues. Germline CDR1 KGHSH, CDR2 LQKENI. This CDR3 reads CASSPTSIDEQFF. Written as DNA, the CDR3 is TGTGCCAGCTCACCGACTAGCATCGATGAGCAGTTCTTC. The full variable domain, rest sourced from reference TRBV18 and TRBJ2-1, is NAGVMQNPRHLVRRRGQEARLRCSPMKGHSHVYWYRQLPEEGLKFMVYLQKENIIDESGMPKERFSAEFPKEGPSILRIQQVVRGDSAAYFCASSPTSIDEQFFGPGTRLTVL.